These T cell receptor beta chains were read from a single sample in a study of OX40 agonist ivuxolimab in advanced cancers. The method was immunoSEQ multiplex PCR; TCRdb's version includes in-frame clones alone and lacks a portion of them. The table has 60,000 or so clones, around 84% seen once; the top ten hold about 4.5%. The starting material was CD4+ or CD8+ T cells sorted from blood, obtained in a trial of the OX40 agonist ivuxolimab. The source of these receptors is an adult with an advanced solid tumor such as melanoma, head and neck, liver or kidney cancer. CDR3s include the opening cysteine and the closing phenylalanine or tryptophan. The D gene is left open where the match is weak. Clone size is given for some rows only: seen once, a few or many times, or a class if the clone is expanded.

abundance,d_gene,j_gene,v_gene,CDR3nt,CDR3aa
.,.,TRBJ1-5,TRBV11-2,TGTGCCAGCAGCTTAGGCTTTAATCAGCCCCAGCATTTT,CASSLGFNQPQHF
.,.,TRBJ2-2,TRBV5-1,TGCGCCAGCAGCTTTATGGTAGCCGGGGAGCTGTTTTTT,CASSFMVAGELFF
.,.,TRBJ2-2,TRBV11-3,TGTGCCAGCAGCTTAGATCTGGGGGAGCTGTTTTTT,CASSLDLGELFF
once,TRBD1,TRBJ2-2,TRBV5-4,TGTGCCAGCAAACAACGGACAGGGGGCGCGTCCGGGGAGCTGTTTTTT,CASKQRTGGASGELFF
.,.,TRBJ2-7,TRBV18,TGTGCCAGCTCAACCTCGGGACTCGGCTACGAGCAGTACTTC,CASSTSGLGYEQYF
once,.,TRBJ2-2,TRBV28,TGTGCCAGCAGGGCCGGGGAGCTGTTTTTT,CASRAGELFF
.,.,TRBJ1-3,TRBV25-1,TGTGCCAGCAGTGAATACACGGGAGGGAGAAACACCATATATTTT,CASSEYTGGRNTIYF
few,.,TRBJ1-2,TRBV5-1,TGCGCCAGCAGCTTGGGAGGGGGTCCTAACTATGGCTACACCTTC,CASSLGGGPNYGYTF
.,TRBD2,TRBJ2-3,TRBV19,TGTGCCAGTAGCCCGGGACTAGCGGGAGGGCCTAGCACAGATACGCAGTATTTT,CASSPGLAGGPSTDTQYF
.,TRBD1,TRBJ1-5,TRBV4-1,TGCGCCAGCAGCCAACTCCACGGACAGGCGAATAAGCCCCAGCATTTT,CASSQLHGQANKPQHF
.,TRBD1,TRBJ2-7,TRBV28,TGTGCCAGCAGTACCCCGGGACAGGGAACCTACGAGCAGTACTTC,CASSTPGQGTYEQYF
.,.,TRBJ2-1,TRBV5-4,TGTGCCAGCAGCTGGTCCAGTGAGCAGTTCTTC,CASSWSSEQFF
.,TRBD1,TRBJ1-4,TRBV5-6,TGTGCCAGCAGCTTGCAAGGACAGGGGGACGAAAAACTGTTTTTT,CASSLQGQGDEKLFF
.,.,TRBJ2-5,TRBV18,TGTGCCAGCGCAGACACGGAGGAGACCCAGTACTTC,CASADTEETQYF
.,.,TRBJ2-7,TRBV25-1,TGTGCCAGCAGTGACGACAGAGAGTCCTACGAGCAGTACTTC,CASSDDRESYEQYF
.,.,TRBJ2-2,TRBV21-1,TGTGCCAGCAGGGGACTAGCGGGACCGACCGGGGAGCTGTTTTTT,CASRGLAGPTGELFF
.,TRBD1,TRBJ2-7,TRBV27,TGTGCCAGCAGCCTTGACAGGGAAGGCGAGCAGTACTTC,CASSLDREGEQYF
.,TRBD2,TRBJ2-7,TRBV27,TGTGCCAGCAGACGTAGCGGGAGGGCCTACGAGCAGTACTTC,CASRRSGRAYEQYF
few,.,TRBJ2-7,TRBV6-6,TGTGCCAGCAGTGAGGGGGGGAAGCAGTACTTC,CASSEGGKQYF
.,.,TRBJ1-6,TRBV4-1,TGCGCCAGCAGCCAAGTGGGGGTGATGGCACCCCTCCACTTT,CASSQVGVMAPLHF
.,.,TRBJ2-6,TRBV13,TGTGCCAGCAGCTTTGCGAACGCTCCATCCACCTCTGGGGCCAACGTCCTGACTTTC,CASSFANAPSTSGANVLTF
.,TRBD2,TRBJ2-7,TRBV4-2,TGTGCCAGCAGCCCAGCGCCCGGACTAGCGGGCCTCTACGAGCAGTACTTC,CASSPAPGLAGLYEQYF
.,TRBD1,TRBJ1-4,TRBV5-1,TGCGCCAGCAGCAACAGGGGTAATGAAAAACTGTTTTTT,CASSNRGNEKLFF
once,TRBD2,TRBJ2-1,TRBV5-6,TGTGCCAGCAGCTCGTTAGCGGGAGGGCGAGATGAGCAGTTCTTC,CASSSLAGGRDEQFF
.,TRBD2,TRBJ2-7,TRBV28,TGTGCCAGCAGTCTAGCGGGGGGACCCTTCTACGAGCAGTACTTC,CASSLAGGPFYEQYF
.,TRBD1,TRBJ1-2,TRBV10-3,TGTGCCATCAAACCAGGGGGCTACGGCTACACCTTC,CAIKPGGYGYTF
once,.,TRBJ2-3,TRBV30,TGTGCCTGGAGTCCCCGGGGTTACGGCACAGATACGCAGTATTTT,CAWSPRGYGTDTQYF
.,TRBD2,TRBJ2-3,TRBV2,TGTGCCAGCAGTGAACTGCGGGAGACGCAGTATTTT,CASSELRETQYF
.,.,TRBJ1-5,TRBV28,TGTGCCAGCAGTTTAGGACAGATGAATCAGCCCCAGCATTTT,CASSLGQMNQPQHF
.,.,TRBJ2-1,TRBV7-8,TGTGCCAGCAGCTCCACTAGTTTCATCTTCTTC,CASSSTSFIFF
once,TRBD1,TRBJ2-7,TRBV5-6,TGTGCCAGCAGCTTGGCGGGGACAGGGGTCGAGCAGTACTTC,CASSLAGTGVEQYF
.,.,TRBJ2-1,TRBV9,TGTGCCAGCAGCCCCCTGACAGGCTACAATGAGCAGTTCTTC,CASSPLTGYNEQFF
.,.,TRBJ1-1,TRBV27,TGTGCCAGCAGTTTATTTCAGGCAGGGTACCACACTGAAGCTTTCTTT,CASSLFQAGYHTEAFF
.,.,TRBJ2-2,TRBV6-6,TGTGCCAGCAGTGGCTACGGTGGGGGGAACACCGGGGAGCTGTTTTTT,CASSGYGGGNTGELFF
once,TRBD2,TRBJ2-1,TRBV7-9,TGTGCCAGCAGCTTAACCGGGACTAGCGACAATGAGCAGTTCTTC,CASSLTGTSDNEQFF
.,.,TRBJ2-1,TRBV7-2,TGTGCCAGCAGCTCAACTCACAATGAGCAGTTCTTC,CASSSTHNEQFF
.,.,TRBJ1-1,TRBV30,TGTGCCTGGACCCCTCCGAGTAGGAGGGGCACTGAAGCTTTCTTT,CAWTPPSRRGTEAFF
.,TRBD1,TRBJ2-1,TRBV27,TGTGCCAGCAGTTTAGGGGACAGGGATTATGAGCAGTTCTTC,CASSLGDRDYEQFF
.,.,TRBJ2-6,TRBV7-2,TGTGCCTGCAACCCGGGGTGGACTGGGGCCAACGTCCTGACTTTC,CACNPGWTGANVLTF
.,.,TRBJ2-5,TRBV25-1,TGTGCCAGCAGTGAAGGGTCCGTCCGGACCCAGTACTTC,CASSEGSVRTQYF
few,.,TRBJ2-7,TRBV2,TGTGCCAGCTTTCACTTACCCACCTACGAGCAGTACTTC,CASFHLPTYEQYF
few,.,TRBJ2-7,TRBV7-9,TGTGCCAGCAGCCAGCTCTACGAGCAGTACTTC,CASSQLYEQYF
.,.,TRBJ2-2,TRBV21-1,TGTGCCAGCAGCAAAGCCCACGGCACGAACACCGGGGAGCTGTTTTTT,CASSKAHGTNTGELFF
.,TRBD2,TRBJ2-1,TRBV4-3,TGCGCCAGCAGCCCTTGGACTAGCTATGAGCAGTTCTTC,CASSPWTSYEQFF
.,TRBD2,TRBJ2-1,TRBV27,TGTGCCAGCAAACTCTGGGCGGGACTAGCGGGTTTCAATGAGCAGTTCTTC,CASKLWAGLAGFNEQFF
.,.,TRBJ2-3,TRBV4-1,TGCGCCAGCAGCCAAGTCCATCTAACAAGCACAGATACGCAGTATTTT,CASSQVHLTSTDTQYF
.,.,TRBJ2-1,TRBV5-1,TGCGCCAGCAGCCAGGGGGGGACCTACAATGAGCAGTTCTTC,CASSQGGTYNEQFF
.,TRBD2,TRBJ2-3,TRBV5-1,TGCGCCAGCAGCCTCGGACTAGACAGCACAGATACGCAGTATTTT,CASSLGLDSTDTQYF
.,TRBD2,TRBJ2-7,TRBV7-8,TGTGCCAGCAGTATAGGGAGGGTGGCCTACGAGCAGTACTTC,CASSIGRVAYEQYF
.,.,TRBJ2-1,TRBV15,TGTGCCACCAGCAGAGTGGGTGGGGAGCAGTTCTTC,CATSRVGGEQFF
.,.,TRBJ1-2,TRBV7-9,TGTGCCAGCAGCTTGGTCGTGGCTAACTATGGCTACACCTTC,CASSLVVANYGYTF
.,.,TRBJ2-3,TRBV7-3,TGTGCCAGCAGCTTAACGAAGGAAGATACGCAGTATTTT,CASSLTKEDTQYF
.,.,TRBJ1-4,TRBV6-5,TGTGCCAGCAGTCTAGGACAAGGGGAAAAACTGTTTTTT,CASSLGQGEKLFF
.,TRBD2,TRBJ2-5,TRBV6-5,TGTGCCAGCAGACAGGAGGCGGGAGCTCGAGAGACCCAGTACTTC,CASRQEAGARETQYF
once,TRBD1,TRBJ1-3,TRBV6-5,TGTGCCAGCAGTAGGGACAGCCTCTCTGGAAACACCATATATTTT,CASSRDSLSGNTIYF
.,.,TRBJ2-1,TRBV2,TGTGCCAGCAATGGCCAACTAGTACCTTATGAGCAGTTCTTC,CASNGQLVPYEQFF
.,.,TRBJ1-2,TRBV23-1,TGCGCCAGCAGCCCCAAACCAGCCAACAGGGTCTATGGCTACACCTTC,CASSPKPANRVYGYTF
.,.,TRBJ1-1,TRBV7-8,TGTGCCAGCAGCCTAACAGGGAACACTGAAGCTTTCTTT,CASSLTGNTEAFF
.,.,TRBJ1-3,TRBV5-1,TGCGCCAGCAGCTCAGGGTTTGGTGGAAACACCATATATTTT,CASSSGFGGNTIYF